What follows describes a single TCR beta chain. This specimen belongs to a study of blood T cell repertoires in COVID-19. Across the whole study: Sites across the United States, Italy and Spain contributed samples from acute and convalescent COVID-19. Nucleic acid was either cDNA or gDNA, and it came from T cells, B-cell-depleted T cells, or PBMCs.

Losses at the gene ends were 2 bases for V and 6 bases for J; bases not matched to a gene: 10. This CDR3 is 16 amino acids long. In germline, CDR1 is MNHEY, CDR2 SVGEGT. Original analysis: Amplification with reference gene primers provided the estimates of nucleated cell counts. The data were produced by immunoSEQ multiplex PCR, yet TCRdb's version contains in-frame clones alone and is incomplete. Clone size and the V and J calls come from that table; the DNA yielded D and trimming. The table includes about 210,000 clones, about 85% detected once. What was sequenced was peripheral blood. This chain joins TRBV6-2 or TRBV6-3 and TRBJ2-7; 10 bases are shared with TRBD1. The sequence derives from a man aged 35 to 55 with acute or convalescent COVID-19. The CDR3 bases are TGTGCCAGCAGTTACCCCCTGACAGGGGGCTATATCGAGCAGTACTTC. Translation gives CASSYPLTGGYIEQYF.